This is a list of T cell receptor beta chains from one sample in a study of shared clonotypes between healthy human individuals. The assay was immunoSEQ multiplex PCR, and TCRdb's table has in-frame clones only and misses some. The table includes over 850,000 clones, 75% to 85% detected once. Sequenced input: memory CD4+ T cells from PBMCs. The receptors stem from a man younger than 30 in good health. Some clones in this sample may be carry-over from other donors' samples. The CDR3 runs from the conserved cysteine through the conserved F or W. D genes are given only for firm matches. Clone size, where shown, is once, few, many, or a class for clones that have expanded.

>TRBJ2-1|.|.|TRBV7-3
CASSPLPGSGGNEQFF
TGTGCCAGCAGCCCCCTCCCCGGATCGGGTGGTAATGAGCAGTTCTTC
>TRBJ2-5|TRBD2|.|TRBV30
CAWSPPAGVETQYF
TGTGCCTGGAGTCCCCCTGCGGGGGTTGAGACCCAGTACTTC
>TRBJ1-2|.|once|TRBV30
CAWSVQSDGGYTF
TGTGCCTGGAGTGTACAGAGCGACGGGGGCTACACCTTC
>TRBJ2-4|.|.|TRBV4-3
CASSQDAFSQGSIAKNIQYF
TGCGCCAGCAGCCAAGATGCGTTTAGTCAGGGGTCGATCGCCAAAAACATTCAGTACTTC
>TRBJ2-6|TRBD1|.|TRBV25-1
CASMPGQGVSGANVLTF
TGTGCCAGCATGCCGGGACAGGGGGTCTCTGGGGCCAACGTCCTGACTTTC
>TRBJ2-7|.|.|TRBV30
CAWNRVGVQYF
TGTGCCTGGAACCGTGTAGGAGTGCAGTACTTC
>TRBJ1-2|.|.|TRBV28
CASAQGVNYGYTF
TGTGCCAGCGCACAAGGGGTTAACTATGGCTACACCTTC
>TRBJ2-1|.|.|TRBV7-2
CASSLVRGNVDEQFF
TGTGCCAGCAGCTTAGTTAGAGGGAACGTAGATGAGCAGTTCTTC
>TRBJ2-7|.|.|TRBV7-2
CASSFSGLSSYEQYF
TGTGCCAGCAGCTTTTCAGGCCTTAGCTCCTACGAGCAGTACTTC
>TRBJ2-5|TRBD1|.|TRBV6-5
CASSGTGTPQETQYF
TGTGCCAGCAGTGGGACAGGGACCCCTCAAGAGACCCAGTACTTC
>TRBJ2-3|.|.|TRBV6-5
CASTPDTQYF
TGTGCCAGCACCCCAGATACGCAGTATTTT
>TRBJ2-2|.|.|TRBV2
CASSSRGVMAGELFF
TGTGCCAGCAGTTCCCGAGGTGTAATGGCCGGGGAGCTGTTTTTT
>TRBJ2-4|.|.|TRBV5-6
CASSLRHLAKNIQYF
TGTGCCAGCAGCTTGAGACATCTGGCCAAAAACATTCAGTACTTC
>TRBJ2-7|.|.|TRBV18
CASSRTEGRSYEQYF
TGTGCCAGCTCACGCACCGAAGGCAGGTCCTACGAGCAGTACTTC
>TRBJ2-7|TRBD1|.|TRBV10-3
CAAGQGDSYEQYF
TGTGCCGCGGGACAGGGGGACTCCTACGAGCAGTACTTC
>TRBJ2-7|TRBD1|.|TRBV4-2
CASSQGGTGWNYEQYF
TGTGCCAGCAGCCAAGGGGGGACAGGGTGGAACTACGAGCAGTACTTC
>TRBJ2-2|.|.|TRBV7-3
CASSQAGRGDRELFF
TGTGCCAGCAGCCAAGCGGGTCGGGGTGACAGGGAGCTGTTTTTT
>TRBJ1-1|.|.|TRBV18
CASSPGHLAEAFF
TGTGCCAGCTCACCAGGACACTTGGCAGAAGCTTTCTTT
>TRBJ2-2|.|few|TRBV7-9
CASSSEWNTGELFF
TGTGCCAGCAGCTCGGAATGGAACACCGGGGAGCTGTTTTTT
>TRBJ2-1|TRBD2|.|TRBV28
CASSGRENEQFF
TGTGCCAGCAGTGGGCGGGAGAATGAGCAGTTCTTC
>TRBJ2-1|TRBD2|.|TRBV4-3
CASSQDNRDWRGFNEQFF
TGCGCCAGCAGCCAAGATAATAGGGACTGGCGGGGGTTCAATGAGCAGTTCTTC
>TRBJ1-3|TRBD1|.|TRBV28
CASSSPATFGTGAPSSPGNTIYF
TGTGCCAGCAGCTCTCCTGCCACTTTCGGGACAGGGGCCCCCTCAAGTCCTGGAAACACCATATATTTT
>TRBJ1-3|TRBD1|.|TRBV6-1
CASQGTAGNTIYF
TGTGCCAGCCAGGGGACAGCTGGAAACACCATATATTTT
>TRBJ2-7|.|few|TRBV27
CASSLSQFPSYEQYF
TGTGCCAGCAGTCTCAGTCAGTTCCCCTCCTACGAGCAGTACTTC
>TRBJ2-1|.|.|TRBV6-5
CASSYSISGSEQFF
TGTGCCAGCAGTTACTCGATTTCGGGTAGTGAGCAGTTCTTC
>TRBJ1-5|.|.|TRBV6-5
CASSYSMNQPQHF
TGTGCCAGCAGTTACTCCATGAATCAGCCCCAGCATTTT
>TRBJ1-1|.|.|TRBV5-1
CASSLGVGGRTEAFF
TGCGCCAGCAGCTTGGGAGTTGGGGGACGCACTGAAGCTTTCTTT
>TRBJ2-1|TRBD1|few|TRBV5-1
CASTPTGSDNEQFF
TGCGCCAGCACCCCGACAGGGTCGGACAATGAGCAGTTCTTC
>TRBJ1-1|.|.|TRBV7-2
CASSLAGNTEAFF
TGTGCCAGCAGCTTAGCTGGGAACACTGAAGCTTTCTTT
>TRBJ1-2|.|.|TRBV6-5
CASSPGVGGYTF
TGTGCCAGCAGCCCAGGGGTCGGTGGCTACACCTTC
>TRBJ2-7|TRBD2|.|TRBV29-1
CSVYGGRESYEQYF
TGCAGCGTCTATGGCGGGAGGGAATCCTACGAGCAGTACTTC
>TRBJ2-2|.|.|TRBV10-2
CASSDRLQGAGELFF
TGCGCCAGCAGTGATCGCCTCCAAGGGGCCGGGGAGCTGTTTTTT
>TRBJ1-4|.|once|TRBV9
CASSVGPGNEKLFF
TGTGCCAGCAGCGTGGGGCCGGGAAATGAAAAACTGTTTTTT
>TRBJ1-1|TRBD1|once|TRBV7-8
CASSPRDRGRQAFF
TGTGCCAGCAGCCCAAGGGACAGGGGGCGTCAAGCTTTCTTT
>TRBJ2-5|.|.|TRBV19
CASSMKETQYF
TGTGCCAGTAGTATGAAAGAGACCCAGTACTTC
>TRBJ1-2|TRBD1|.|TRBV11-2
CASSLSGTGSDGYTF
TGTGCCAGCAGCTTATCCGGGACAGGGAGCGATGGCTACACCTTC
>TRBJ1-1|TRBD1|.|TRBV6-1
CASSSGTANTEAFF
TGTGCCAGCAGCTCCGGGACAGCCAACACTGAAGCTTTCTTT
>TRBJ2-1|.|.|TRBV7-9
CASSLFQGGFYNEQFF
TGTGCCAGCAGCTTGTTTCAGGGAGGATTTTACAATGAGCAGTTCTTC
>TRBJ2-7|.|.|TRBV5-1
CASSPSTPSYEQYF
TGCGCCAGCAGCCCATCGACCCCTTCCTACGAGCAGTACTTC
>TRBJ1-2|.|.|TRBV4-1
CASSQDYRHTF
TGCGCCAGCAGCCAAGATTACAGACACACCTTC
>TRBJ2-7|.|.|TRBV5-6
CASSLANGAYEQYF
TGTGCCAGCAGCTTGGCCAACGGGGCCTACGAGCAGTACTTC